Detailed here is one T cell receptor beta chain. Its target is unknown. Healthy individuals of Caucasian origin from Russia, aged about 6 to 100, served as donors. This CDR3 comprises 18 residues. Germline V gene lookup returns CDR1 SGHRS and CDR2 YFSETQ. Then a second PCR, running about 6 to 12 cycles, was carried out with a sample-barcoded 5' primer and a J-beta primer mix. Via MiXCR, TCRdb re-called the 5' RACE reads, giving one row per CDR3 protein. This sample has about 570,000 distinct CDR3 sequences, with 27% found just once. This sample was included in a study of blood T cells in healthy people across ages. General study points: PBMCs were not sorted, which prevented a conclusive comparison of naive versus antigen-experienced cells. The unknown donor CMV status may have confounded expanded clonotype changes.

The receptor was derived from a woman aged 70-85 years in good health. Input material: blood. This chain connects TRBV5-1 to TRBJ2-5; possible D gene TRBD1, 7 bases. The DNA end is a closer match to TRBJ2-1, so the J assignment may be wrong. The CDR3 here is CASSLRGSETGTRNEQFF. As DNA, the CDR3 is TGCGCCAGCAGCTTAAGGGGATCCGAGACAGGGACTCGGAATGAGCAGTTCTTC.